This T cell receptor beta chain is from a study of Ad26.COV2.S vaccination and SARS-CoV-2 variants. The CDR3 runs to 16 residues. CDR1 and CDR2 (germline): SGHKS, YYEKEE (reference sequence). With 1 base clipped from V and 0 bases from J, the junction kept 3 bases outside the gene matches. Produced via immunoSEQ multiplex PCR; TCRdb's table is partial and in-frame only. The data show 200,000 to 250,000 clones, over 75% seen once. The treatment: about 20 received Ad26.COV2.S at low or high dose, single or two shots; 5 received placebo; per-sample allocation not given. Day 63 after the first vaccine or placebo injection was the time point for sampling.

Specimen: peripheral blood, collected in a trial of Ad26.COV2.S vaccine versus placebo. The chain has TRBV5-5 and TRBJ2-3; 9 bases fit TRBD1. This receptor was taken from a person between 18 and 65 years old who received the Ad26.COV2.S COVID-19 vaccine or a placebo. Here the CDR3 reads CASSLTGGSSTDTQYF. CDR3 nucleotide sequence: TGTGCCAGCAGCTTGACAGGGGGCTCTAGCACAGATACGCAGTATTTT.